These 23 T cell receptor beta chains came from one sample sequenced in a study of T cells in localized non-small cell lung cancer. Method: immunoSEQ multiplex PCR; TCRdb's copy keeps in-frame clones and lacks some. The sample includes some 3,900 clones, around 41% of them seen just once. The sample in question was lung tumor tissue, obtained before any cancer treatment. Source of these receptors: a woman aged 35 to 69 with stage I lung adenocarcinoma.

The V call is TRBV19, the J call TRBJ1-1; TRBD1 is a possible D gene (6 bases). CDR3 length: 14 residues. V shed 4 bases and J shed 4 bases, with 13 bases lying between them. Germline V gene lookup returns CDR1 LNHDA and CDR2 SQIVND (reference sequence). The CDR3 nucleotides are TGTGCCAGTAGTACACAACCGGACAGCACTGAAGCTTTCTTT. This codes for CASSTQPDSTEAFF.

The chain has TRBV10-1 and TRBJ2-3, with TRBD2 matching 11 bases. The CDR3 totals 15 residues. Germline CDR1 is WNHNN and CDR2 is SYGVQD (reference sequence). Trimming cost V 5 bases and J 3 bases; bases outside gene matches: 4. The CDR3 DNA sequence: TGCGCCAGCAGTCCTCTAGCGGGAGGAACAGATACGCAGTATTTT. Its protein product is CASSPLAGGTDTQYF.

Only a few counts were recorded for this clone. This sequence joins TRBV12-5 and TRBJ2-6; no firm D call. V lost 0 bases and J 1 base, leaving 4 bases between the germline ends. The germline gives CDR1 LGHNT, CDR2 FRNRAP. The CDR3 is 15 amino acids. The CDR3 reads CASGLVQSGANVLTF. DNA for the CDR3: TGTGCTAGTGGTTTGGTACAATCTGGGGCCAACGTCCTGACTTTC.

The rearrangement joins TRBV18 to TRBJ1-2; 11 bases are a match to TRBD1. Germline CDR1 is KGHSH and CDR2 is LQKENI. V was clipped by 2 bases and J by 3 bases; unmatched bases: 2. CDR3 length equals 15 residues. The CDR3 is CASSPGTGGYYGYTF. The CDR3 DNA reads as TGTGCCAGCTCACCAGGGACAGGGGGATACTATGGCTACACCTTC. The entire variable domain, with the rest obtained from reference TRBV18 and TRBJ1-2, is as follows: NAGVMQNPRHLVRRRGQEARLRCSPMKGHSHVYWYRQLPEEGLKFMVYLQKENIIDESGMPKERFSAEFPKEGPSILRIQQVVRGDSAAYFCASSPGTGGYYGYTFGSGTRLTVV.

The J gene is TRBJ1-4, the V gene TRBV11-3, with D perhaps TRBD1 (5 bases). CDR3 length equals 16 residues. Per germline, CDR1 SGHNT and CDR2 YENEEA. Trimming left V 8 bases short and J 8 bases short, with 24 bases between. CDR3 DNA sequence: TGTGCCAGCTCGAAAGGACGGCGGGGGGGTTCAGAAAAACTGTTTTTT. It encodes CASSKGRRGGSEKLFF.

The chain has TRBV19 and TRBJ2-7; TRBD2 matches 8 bases. The V gene's germline CDR1 is LNHDA and CDR2 SQIVND (reference sequence). The CDR3 totals 14 residues. After removal of 6 bases from V and 1 base from J, the junction contained 5 bases not matched to a gene. The CDR3: CASRDSGGSYEQYF. CDR3 DNA: TGTGCCAGTAGGGACAGCGGGGGATCCTACGAGCAGTACTTC. Drawing the rest from reference TRBV19 and TRBJ2-7, the complete variable domain is DGGITQSPKYLFRKEGQNVTLSCEQNLNHDAMYWYRQDPGQGLRLIYYSQIVNDFQKGDIAEGYSVSREKKESFPLTVTSAQKNPTAFYLCASRDSGGSYEQYFGPGTRLTVT.

This clone showed up just once. In nucleotides, the CDR3 is TGTGCCAGTAGCCTATCGGGGGATCGGACAAGCGGGCAATACGAGCAGTACTTC. Translated: CASSLSGDRTSGQYEQYF. The chain is built from TRBV19 and TRBJ2-7; D possibly corresponds to TRBD2 (6 bases). Germline V gene data show CDR1 as LNHDA and CDR2 as SQIVND (reference sequence). CDR3 length: 18 residues. The germline V and J ends were trimmed by 6 bases and 4 bases, with 28 bases remaining between them.

The chain carries TRBV9 and TRBJ1-1; D is perhaps TRBD1 (6 bases). Germline V lookup: CDR1 SGDLS, CDR2 YYNGEE. The CDR3 is 14 residues long. Trimming left V 6 bases short and J 3 bases short, with 15 bases between. CDR3 region: CASIRRGGHTEAFF. The CDR3 bases are TGTGCCAGCATCCGACGCGGGGGGCACACTGAAGCTTTCTTT.

The chain is built from TRBV30 and TRBJ1-4; D might be TRBD1 (6 bases). The germline gives CDR1 GTSNPN, CDR2 SVGIG (reference sequence). CDR3 length equals 15 residues. V was cut by 1 base and J by 0 bases, with 9 bases left in between. The CDR3 DNA reads TGTGCCTGGAGTGCCCGGACAGCAACTAATGAAAAACTGTTTTTT. It specifies CAWSARTATNEKLFF.

The sample holds a few counts of this clone. The chain carries TRBV25-1 and TRBJ2-7, with TRBD2 matching 9 bases. This CDR3 region has 15 residues. The germline V gene encodes CDR1 MGHDK and CDR2 SYGVNS. V dropped 8 bases and J dropped 0; count of bases not matched to a gene: 8. The chain's CDR3 is CASELGREGSYEQYF. DNA of the CDR3: TGTGCCAGCGAACTGGGGCGGGAGGGCTCCTACGAGCAGTACTTC.

The CDR3 loop is CASSHTRGRTGLNTEAFF. CDR3 coding DNA: TGCGCCAGCAGCCATACGAGAGGCCGGACAGGGTTGAACACTGAAGCTTTCTTT. This chain links TRBV4-1 with TRBJ1-1, with 8 bases that match TRBD1. V lost 3 bases and J lost 0; bases outside the gene matches: 12. The CDR3 is 18 residues long. Germline V gene data show CDR1 as MGHRA and CDR2 as YSYEKL.

This rearrangement joins TRBV18 to TRBJ2-7, with a possible D match to TRBD2 (6 bases). Trimming pared 0 bases from V and 2 bases from J, leaving 11 bases between. This CDR3 contains 15 residues. Germline lookup yields CDR1 KGHSH and CDR2 LQKENI. The CDR3 coding sequence is TGTGCCAGCTCACCACCGAAAGCGGGTACCTACGAGCAGTACTTC. Protein sequence: CASSPPKAGTYEQYF.

This chain connects TRBV18 to TRBJ2-7, with D maybe TRBD2 (5 bases). The CDR3 runs 15 residues. Germline V gives CDR1 KGHSH, CDR2 LQKENI. The germline V and J ends were trimmed by 0 bases and 3 bases, with 12 bases remaining between them. Here the CDR3 DNA reads TGTGCCAGCTCACCACCCCACGGCGGGTACTACGAGCAGTACTTC. It is translated as CASSPPHGGYYEQYF.

V gene TRBV19 combines with J gene TRBJ2-7; 15 bases are shared with TRBD2. The CDR3 has 16 residues. CDR1 is LNHDA, CDR2 SQIVND, per germline (reference sequence). J gave up 6 bases and V 6 bases, and 9 bases lay outside the gene matches. This CDR3 is CASSGGLAGGRGEQYF. In DNA, the CDR3 is TGTGCCAGTAGCGGGGGACTAGCGGGAGGCCGCGGCGAGCAGTACTTC. Complete variable domain (other parts from reference TRBV19 and TRBJ2-7): DGGITQSPKYLFRKEGQNVTLSCEQNLNHDAMYWYRQDPGQGLRLIYYSQIVNDFQKGDIAEGYSVSREKKESFPLTVTSAQKNPTAFYLCASSGGLAGGRGEQYFGPGTRLTVT.

The chain has TRBV29-1 and TRBJ2-1, with D possibly matching TRBD2 (6 bases). Looked up from germline, CDR1 is SQVTM and CDR2 is ANQGSEA. V gave up 3 bases and J gave up 9 bases, with 15 bases separating them. This CDR3 has 13 amino acids. CDR3 residues: CSVEGEVLVEQFF. In nucleotides, the CDR3 is TGCAGCGTTGAGGGGGAGGTTTTGGTTGAGCAGTTCTTC.

This clone has a handful of counts. CDR3 DNA: TGTGCCAGCAGCTTAATGTCTGGGCCCTACGAGCAGTACTTC. Translated, it gives CASSLMSGPYEQYF. The chain employs TRBV11-3 and TRBJ2-7; D uncertain. Trimming took off 2 bases at V and 2 bases at J, with 10 bases between the two ends. CDR3 size: 14 residues. Germline V CDR1 and CDR2: SGHNT, YENEEA.

This clone was seen only a few times. V and J are TRBV19 and TRBJ2-2; 8 bases line up with TRBD1. Germline V gene sequence: CDR1 LNHDA, CDR2 SQIVND (reference sequence). The V segment lost 3 bases and the J segment 4 bases; nucleotides outside the gene matches: 4. This CDR3 has 15 amino acids. The CDR3 region is CASSIQQGGTGELFF. DNA of the CDR3: TGTGCCAGTAGTATTCAACAGGGGGGCACCGGGGAGCTGTTTTTT.

This clone occurred a few times. V gene TRBV19 combines with J gene TRBJ1-5; 7 nucleotides align to TRBD1. V lost 7 bases, J lost 2 bases, and 8 bases stayed unmatched. The CDR3 sequence is 15 residues long. Germline CDR1 and CDR2: LNHDA and SQIVND (reference sequence). CDR3 nucleotide sequence: TGTGCCAGTACCCCGACAGGGATAGGCAATCAGCCCCAGCATTTT. Residues: CASTPTGIGNQPQHF.

The chain links TRBV30 to TRBJ2-3; possibly TRBD1 or TRBD2 for D (5 bases each). The CDR3 totals 15 residues. Germline V gene lookup returns CDR1 GTSNPN and CDR2 SVGIG (reference sequence). Trimming shortened V by 0 bases and J by 4 bases, and 14 bases separated the two germline ends. CDR3 in amino acids: CAWSVKGRGSDTQYF. DNA of the CDR3: TGTGCCTGGAGTGTTAAGGGGAGAGGTTCAGATACGCAGTATTTT.

The CDR3 coding sequence is TGTGCCAGTAGTATAGCGGCTAAGAGCTCCTACGAGCAGTACTTC. It encodes CASSIAAKSSYEQYF. The chain is built from TRBV19 and TRBJ2-7, with D unresolved. V was pared by 1 base and J by 0 bases, with 10 bases between. The CDR3 totals 15 residues. The germline V gene has CDR1 LNHDA and CDR2 SQIVND (reference sequence).

This clone has more than one count but fewer than ten. The chain recombines TRBV11-3 with TRBJ1-1; maybe TRBD1 (6 bases). The V end was cut by 2 bases, the J end by 4 bases, with 14 bases between. Per the germline V gene, CDR1 is SGHNT and CDR2 is YENEEA. The CDR3 is 15 amino acids. The CDR3 nucleotides are TGTGCCAGCAGCTTATCCCCACAGGGATCCACTGAAGCTTTCTTT. This gives the protein CASSLSPQGSTEAFF.

This sequence joins TRBV30 and TRBJ2-3; TRBD2 agrees at 9 bases. V shed 3 bases and J 3 bases; nucleotides not matched to a gene: 4. Looked up from germline, CDR1 is GTSNPN and CDR2 is SVGIG (reference sequence). The CDR3 contains 14 residues. The CDR3 spells CAWRREGRTDTQYF. The CDR3 DNA follows: TGTGCCTGGAGGCGGGAGGGGAGGACAGATACGCAGTATTTT.

The rearrangement joins TRBV6-8 to TRBJ2-1; 9 bases map to TRBD2. V was clipped by 5 bases and J by 5 bases; unmatched bases: 10. CDR1 and CDR2 from the germline V gene are MNHGY and SAAAGT. CDR3 length equals 16 residues. The CDR3 region has the DNA TGTGCCAGCAGTCAAAGCGGGAGGAAGGTAGACAATGAGCAGTTCTTC. This sequence encodes CASSQSGRKVDNEQFF.